These T cell receptor beta chains were read from a single sample in a study of OX40 agonist ivuxolimab in advanced cancers. Assay used: immunoSEQ multiplex PCR; TCRdb lists only in-frame clones, some missing. The table records about 50,000 clones, less than 90% of them present only once. The material was CD4+ or CD8+ T cells sorted from blood, obtained in a trial of the OX40 agonist ivuxolimab. The receptors were gathered from an adult with an advanced solid tumor such as melanoma, head and neck, liver or kidney cancer. The CDR3 runs from the conserved cysteine through the conserved F or W. A D gene is named only where the DNA matches it firmly. Clone sizes are given selectively: once, few, many, or a class where the clone is expanded.

V gene	J gene	clone size	D gene	CDR3 protein	CDR3 DNA
TRBV6-5	TRBJ2-7	-	-	CASSYNNEQYF	TGTGCCAGCAGTTACAACAACGAGCAGTACTTC
TRBV6-6	TRBJ1-4	-	-	CASSWNRATNEKLFF	TGTGCCAGCAGTTGGAACAGGGCCACTAATGAAAAACTGTTTTTT
TRBV27	TRBJ2-7	medium-sized	TRBD1	CASSFTGTGAYEQYF	TGTGCCAGCAGTTTTACCGGGACAGGAGCCTACGAGCAGTACTTC
TRBV19	TRBJ2-1	-	-	CASSIYRSSYNEQFF	TGTGCCAGTAGTATATACAGGAGCTCCTACAATGAGCAGTTCTTC
TRBV19	TRBJ1-2	-	TRBD1	CASSIDQGTGLAYGYTF	TGTGCCAGTAGTATAGACCAAGGGACAGGCCTGGCCTATGGCTACACCTTC
TRBV7-9	TRBJ1-1	-	-	CASSFGGEAFF	TGTGCCAGCAGCTTTGGGGGTGAAGCTTTCTTT
TRBV7-8	TRBJ2-7	-	TRBD2	CASRSGTSTYEQYF	TGTGCCAGCAGATCCGGGACTAGCACCTACGAGCAGTACTTC
TRBV5-5	TRBJ1-1	-	TRBD1	CASSLRQGANTEAFF	TGTGCCAGCAGCTTAAGACAGGGCGCGAACACTGAAGCTTTCTTT
TRBV27	TRBJ2-7	-	-	CASSLVPGSYEQYF	TGTGCCAGCAGTTTAGTTCCGGGCTCCTACGAGCAGTACTTC
TRBV6-5	TRBJ1-2	once	-	CATSDTHGYTF	TGTGCCACCTCCGACACCCATGGCTACACCTTC
TRBV4-1	TRBJ1-2	-	TRBD1	CASSLDRVQYDYGYTF	TGCGCCAGCAGCCTGGACAGGGTTCAATACGACTATGGCTACACCTTC
TRBV27	TRBJ2-7	-	TRBD2	CASRLAGSSYEQYF	TGTGCCAGCAGGCTAGCGGGGAGCTCCTACGAGCAGTACTTC
TRBV30	TRBJ2-7	-	-	CAWSYFTGAYEQYF	TGTGCCTGGAGTTACTTCACGGGAGCCTACGAGCAGTACTTC
TRBV4-3	TRBJ1-1	-	-	CASSQDRKAVAFF	TGCGCCAGCAGCCAAGACAGGAAAGCGGTAGCTTTCTTT
TRBV4-1	TRBJ1-2	once	-	CASSHPGSSFYGYTF	TGCGCCAGCAGCCACCCAGGGTCCTCCTTCTATGGCTACACCTTC
TRBV19	TRBJ2-7	-	TRBD1	CASSGGQLYEQYF	TGTGCCAGTAGTGGGGGACAGCTCTACGAGCAGTACTTC
TRBV5-1	TRBJ2-3	once	TRBD1	CASSPGTVDTQYF	TGCGCCAGCAGCCCCGGGACAGTAGATACGCAGTATTTT
TRBV30	TRBJ1-6	-	-	CAWSWTNPGSPLHF	TGTGCCTGGTCTTGGACCAACCCAGGTTCACCCCTCCACTTT
TRBV5-6	TRBJ1-6	-	-	CASSVLGEGGSPLHF	TGTGCCAGCAGCGTTTTGGGGGAGGGGGGTTCACCCCTCCACTTT
TRBV6-5	TRBJ1-2	few	TRBD1	CASSYLDRDGYTF	TGTGCCAGCAGTTACTTGGACAGGGATGGCTACACCTTC
TRBV15	TRBJ1-5	-	TRBD1	CATSSRGGSNQPQHF	TGTGCCACCAGCTCCAGGGGGGGGAGCAATCAGCCCCAGCATTTT
TRBV11-2	TRBJ1-1	once	-	CASSLEGGPTEAFF	TGTGCCAGCAGCTTAGAGGGGGGGCCCACTGAAGCTTTCTTT
TRBV4-2	TRBJ2-3	-	TRBD2	CASSQGLAADTQYF	TGTGCCAGCAGCCAAGGCCTAGCGGCAGATACGCAGTATTTT
TRBV7-8	TRBJ2-5	-	-	CASSPPGETQYF	TGTGCCAGCAGCCCCCCGGGGGAGACCCAGTACTTC
TRBV11-2	TRBJ2-3	-	TRBD2	CASSHPTGGSDTQYF	TGTGCCAGCAGCCATCCGACGGGGGGGTCAGATACGCAGTATTTT
TRBV27	TRBJ2-3	-	-	CASSLSTYTDTQYF	TGTGCCAGCAGTTTATCGACTTACACAGATACGCAGTATTTT
TRBV7-3	TRBJ2-1	-	-	CASSITWGMHNEQFF	TGTGCCAGCAGCATTACTTGGGGGATGCACAATGAGCAGTTCTTC
TRBV5-6	TRBJ2-7	-	-	CASSLWEGADEQYF	TGTGCCAGCAGCTTGTGGGAAGGGGCGGACGAGCAGTACTTC
TRBV30	TRBJ1-2	-	TRBD1	CAWTTPPGQLHWYGYTF	TGTGCCTGGACCACGCCCCCGGGACAGCTACATTGGTATGGCTACACCTTC
TRBV4-3	TRBJ1-3	-	TRBD1	CASSQGQGVIGNTIYF	TGCGCCAGCAGCCAAGGACAGGGTGTCATCGGAAACACCATATATTTT
TRBV19	TRBJ1-2	-	-	CASRGDGGPPESYTF	TGTGCCAGTAGAGGGGACGGGGGCCCACCTGAGAGCTACACCTTC
TRBV5-4	TRBJ1-1	-	-	CASSFGEKLGSEAFF	TGTGCCAGCAGCTTCGGGGAAAAGTTGGGTTCTGAAGCTTTCTTT
TRBV5-6	TRBJ1-1	-	-	CASSLGDGNTEAFF	TGTGCCAGCAGCTTGGGGGACGGAAACACTGAAGCTTTCTTT
TRBV4-3	TRBJ2-7	-	-	CASSQGVGYEQYF	TGCGCCAGCAGCCAAGGCGTGGGGTACGAGCAGTACTTC
TRBV18	TRBJ1-1	-	-	CASSRRGDTEAFF	TGTGCCAGCTCACGAAGGGGGGACACTGAAGCTTTCTTT
TRBV4-3	TRBJ2-1	-	-	CASSQVRGGLNEQFF	TGCGCCAGCAGCCAAGTAAGGGGGGGGCTAAATGAGCAGTTCTTC
TRBV27	TRBJ1-2	once	-	CASSADRVGGYTF	TGTGCCAGCAGTGCCGACAGAGTAGGTGGCTACACCTTC
TRBV7-6	TRBJ2-1	-	TRBD1	CASSPAGGMYNEQFF	TGTGCCAGCAGCCCCGCAGGGGGCATGTACAATGAGCAGTTCTTC
TRBV4-1	TRBJ1-2	-	-	CASSQGKRGAYGYTF	TGCGCCAGCAGCCAAGGAAAGCGCGGAGCCTATGGCTACACCTTC
TRBV28	TRBJ1-1	many	TRBD1	CASSLPGTGQNTEAFF	TGTGCCAGCAGTTTGCCCGGGACAGGGCAAAACACTGAAGCTTTCTTT
TRBV12-5	TRBJ1-2	-	TRBD1	CASGSPGQGPGYTF	TGTGCTAGTGGTTCTCCCGGACAGGGGCCTGGCTACACCTTC
TRBV5-1	TRBJ1-1	-	-	CASSLINSHTEAFF	TGCGCCAGCAGTCTGATTAACTCGCACACTGAAGCTTTCTTT
TRBV27	TRBJ2-7	-	-	CASSYGQSYEQYF	TGTGCCAGCAGTTATGGACAGTCCTACGAGCAGTACTTC
TRBV7-6	TRBJ1-4	once	-	CASSWGGRSEKLFF	TGTGCCAGCAGCTGGGGGGGCCGCAGTGAAAAACTGTTTTTT
TRBV27	TRBJ2-1	once	-	CASSLSPFNEQFF	TGTGCCAGCAGTTTGAGCCCCTTTAATGAGCAGTTCTTC
TRBV4-1	TRBJ2-3	-	TRBD2	CASSPIGASGGVTDTQYF	TGCGCCAGCAGCCCGATCGGGGCGAGCGGGGGGGTCACAGATACGCAGTATTTT
TRBV6-1	TRBJ1-1	once	TRBD1	CASSDLTGGADEAFF	TGTGCCAGCAGTGATCTGACAGGGGGCGCGGATGAAGCTTTCTTT
TRBV9	TRBJ1-2	few	TRBD1	CASIPLPGQAATGAF	TGTGCCAGCATCCCTTTGCCGGGACAGGCAGCTACAGGAGCCTTC
TRBV7-9	TRBJ1-1	-	-	CASSAEGVTEAFF	TGTGCCAGCAGCGCCGAAGGGGTAACTGAAGCTTTCTTT
TRBV6-1	TRBJ2-3	-	TRBD2	CASKGTSMSTDTQYF	TGTGCCAGCAAAGGGACTAGCATGAGCACAGATACGCAGTATTTT
TRBV7-3	TRBJ1-2	-	-	CASSLGPQDANYGYTF	TGTGCCAGCAGCTTAGGTCCTCAAGACGCTAACTATGGCTACACCTTC
TRBV9	TRBJ1-2	-	TRBD1	CASSGGGSLYGYTF	TGTGCCAGCAGCGGAGGGGGCAGCCTCTATGGCTACACCTTC
TRBV4-1	TRBJ1-2	-	-	CASSKRKGTYGYTF	TGCGCCAGCAGCAAGCGGAAAGGGACCTATGGCTACACCTTC
TRBV5-1	TRBJ2-7	-	-	CASSFGTASYEQYF	TGCGCCAGCAGCTTCGGGACGGCCTCCTACGAGCAGTACTTC
TRBV14	TRBJ2-5	-	-	CASSQGGGSDRLGETQYF	TGTGCCAGCAGCCAAGGGGGTGGCTCGGACCGGCTGGGTGAGACCCAGTACTTC
TRBV4-1	TRBJ1-2	-	-	CASSQPAEGANYGYTF	TGCGCCAGCAGCCAGCCGGCGGAGGGGGCTAACTATGGCTACACCTTC
TRBV5-1	TRBJ2-3	-	TRBD2	CASSFLAGGTDTQYF	TGCGCCAGCAGCTTTCTAGCGGGGGGCACAGATACGCAGTATTTT